A single sample gave rise to the 30 T cell receptor beta chains below, sequenced in a study of cytomegalovirus exposure and HLA in healthy donors. Profiling relied on immunoSEQ multiplex PCR, and the TCRdb table lists in-frame clones only, not all of them. The sample contains about 150,000 clones, 70% to 90% of which appear only once. The sample taken for sequencing was PBMCs. These receptors all come from a woman aged 18-30 years in good health and CMV-seropositive.

CDR3 in DNA: TGCGCCAGCAGCTTGGGCGGGGTGGAAGATACGCAGTATTTT. Encoded protein: CASSLGGVEDTQYF. The rearrangement links TRBV5-1 to TRBJ2-3, with D perhaps matching TRBD2 (6 bases). Germline V lookup: CDR1 SGHRS, CDR2 YFSETQ. The CDR3 extends over 14 amino acids. With 0 bases removed from V and 5 bases from J, the gap between germline ends came to 10 bases.

In this sample, this clone turned up a few times. This chain connects TRBV5-4 to TRBJ2-2, with D maybe TRBD1 (6 bases). V was cut by 9 bases and J by 0 bases, with 12 bases left in between. The CDR3 has 14 residues. CDR1 and CDR2 (germline): SGHNT, YYREEE (reference sequence). Written as DNA, the CDR3 is TGTGCCACCCGGACAGACCCGAACACCGGGGAGCTGTTTTTT. Its protein product is CATRTDPNTGELFF.

The chain joins TRBV14 to TRBJ1-2, with D uncertain. Germline CDR1 SGHDN, CDR2 FVKESK. With 0 bases removed from V and 6 bases from J, the gap between germline ends came to 17 bases. The CDR3 length is 16 residues. The CDR3 loop reads CASSQDNLGASHGYTF. CDR3 coding DNA: TGTGCCAGCAGCCAAGATAACTTGGGAGCTTCCCATGGCTACACCTTC.

V gene TRBV5-4 combines with J gene TRBJ1-2; unclear D gene. Between the trimmed V and J ends, which lost 0 bases and 2 bases, there was a span of 5 bases. This CDR3 contains 13 residues. Germline V gives CDR1 SGHNT, CDR2 YYREEE (reference sequence). The CDR3 DNA is TGTGCCAGCAGCTTGGGAGGGAACTATGGCTACACCTTC. As protein: CASSLGGNYGYTF.

The V gene is TRBV4-1, the J gene TRBJ2-7, with 14 nucleotides matching TRBD2. With V trimmed by 4 bases and J by 7 bases, 6 bases remained unmatched. CDR3 length: 15 residues. In germline, CDR1 is MGHRA, CDR2 YSYEKL. The CDR3 region is CASSPGTSGRKEQYF. CDR3 in DNA: TGCGCCAGCAGCCCTGGGACTAGCGGGAGAAAAGAGCAGTACTTC.

This clone was picked up a small number of times. This chain joins TRBV19 and TRBJ1-1, with 7 bases that match TRBD1. The CDR3 spans 14 residues. Germline CDR1 and CDR2: LNHDA and SQIVND (reference sequence). J gave up 5 bases and V 6 bases, and 9 bases lay outside the gene matches. This CDR3 is CASRSRDRSTEAFF. The CDR3 DNA is TGTGCCAGTAGATCTCGGGACAGATCAACTGAAGCTTTCTTT.

V is TRBV6-5 and J is TRBJ2-4; 7 nucleotides agree with TRBD2. This CDR3 spans 16 amino acids. J lost 6 bases, V lost 2 bases, and 10 bases had no gene match. Germline values: CDR1 MNHEY, CDR2 SVGAGI. The CDR3 region has the DNA TGTGCCAGCAGTTACGGCGGGAGAGGTAGTGGAAACATTCAGTACTTC. The encoded protein is CASSYGGRGSGNIQYF.

As to this clone: An end of the junction does not agree with germline; a read error may underlie this. The V gene is TRBV30, the J gene TRBJ1-1; 7 bases align to TRBD1. Germline V gene data show CDR1 as GTSNPN and CDR2 as SVGIG (reference sequence). The CDR3 length is 12 residues. CDR3 amino acids: CAWSVQAGGLPF. The CDR3 nucleotides are TGTGCCTGGAGTGTACAAGCAGGGGGACTCCCCTTT.

This chain joins TRBV29-1 and TRBJ2-7, with 8 bases that match TRBD2. Per germline, CDR1 SQVTM and CDR2 ANQGSEA. Trimming took 0 bases from V and 5 from J; bases not matched to a gene: 15. The CDR3 runs 17 residues. This CDR3 reads CSVEEYRRSGSNNEQYF. CDR3 in DNA: TGCAGCGTTGAAGAATATCGGCGGAGCGGGAGTAACAACGAGCAGTACTTC.

The chain joins TRBV10-3 to TRBJ2-3; D might be TRBD2 (5 bases). CDR1 is ENHRY and CDR2 is SYGVKD in the germline V gene. V was shortened by 0 bases and J by 3 bases, with 7 bases between the two germline ends. The CDR3 has 14 amino acids. CDR3 nucleotide sequence: TGTGCCATCAGTGAGTCCGGGATAACAGATACGCAGTATTTT. Protein product: CAISESGITDTQYF.

The V call is TRBV5-4, the J call TRBJ1-2; D call uncertain. V was shortened by 0 bases and J by 8 bases, with 11 bases between the two germline ends. CDR1 is SGHNT, CDR2 YYREEE, per germline (reference sequence). The CDR3 contains 13 residues. The CDR3 DNA sequence: TGTGCCAGCAGCTTGGCCGGGGTGAGCGGCTACACCTTC. This encodes CASSLAGVSGYTF.

This chain connects TRBV25-1 to TRBJ2-7; TRBD1 aligns across 7 bases. With 6 bases clipped from V and 2 bases from J, the junction kept 4 bases outside the gene matches. CDR1 and CDR2 (germline): MGHDK, SYGVNS. CDR3 length: 13 residues. The CDR3: CASSGQVTYEQYF. In DNA, the CDR3 is TGTGCCAGCAGCGGACAGGTGACCTACGAGCAGTACTTC.

The chain links TRBV29-1 to TRBJ2-5; 14 bases are shared with TRBD2. The CDR3 totals 14 residues. CDR1 and CDR2 from the germline V gene are SQVTM and ANQGSEA. The V segment lost 6 bases and the J segment 6 bases; nucleotides outside the gene matches: 6. CDR3 sequence (DNA): TGCAGCGTCCGACTAGCGGGAGGGCCAAAGACCCAGTACTTC. It encodes CSVRLAGGPKTQYF.

This chain uses TRBV4-1 with TRBJ2-1; 10 nucleotides agree with TRBD2. CDR1 and CDR2 from the germline V gene are MGHRA and YSYEKL. The junction had 9 bases not matched to a gene; V was cut back by 0 bases and J by 1 base. This CDR3 is 19 amino acids long. CDR3 loop: CASSQDFLAGDGSYNEQFF. The CDR3 DNA sequence: TGCGCCAGCAGCCAAGATTTCCTAGCGGGAGATGGGTCCTACAATGAGCAGTTCTTC.

The J gene is TRBJ2-1, the V gene TRBV7-9; 11 bases fit TRBD2. The CDR3 has 15 amino acids. J lost 8 bases, V lost 5 bases, and 8 bases had no gene match. Per germline, CDR1 SEHNR and CDR2 FQNEAQ (reference sequence). For the CDR3, the DNA is TGTGCCAGCAGCCCACTAGCGGGAGTTAGAGATGAGCAGTTCTTC. Translation: CASSPLAGVRDEQFF.

The chain links TRBV19 to TRBJ2-2, with TRBD2 matching over 11 bases. This CDR3 is built from 18 residues. CDR1 LNHDA and CDR2 SQIVND come from the germline V gene (reference sequence). J was trimmed by 8 bases and V by 3 bases; bases with no gene match: 14. CDR3 protein: CASSMLPGTSGRGGELFF. CDR3 nucleotide sequence: TGTGCCAGTAGTATGCTGCCCGGGACTAGCGGTCGAGGGGGGGAGCTGTTTTTT.

CDR3 sequence reads: CASMRLGEAKNIQYF. CDR3 nucleotide sequence: TGTGCCAGCATGAGGCTCGGGGAGGCCAAAAACATTCAGTACTTC. The chain is built from TRBV2 and TRBJ2-4; maybe TRBD2 (5 bases). The germline V and J ends were trimmed by 7 bases and 1 base, with 14 bases remaining between them. CDR1 and CDR2 from the germline V gene are SNHLY and FYNNEI. The CDR3 totals 15 residues.

The chain carries TRBV28 and TRBJ2-5; D is perhaps TRBD2 (5 bases). V lost 3 bases and J 1 base, leaving 9 bases between the germline ends. Germline CDR1 and CDR2: MDHEN and SYDVKM. The CDR3 consists of 14 residues. CDR3 loop: CASSLAGTQETQYF. CDR3 coding DNA: TGTGCCAGCAGTTTGGCGGGCACCCAAGAGACCCAGTACTTC.

The rearrangement uses TRBV30 and TRBJ2-2; 8 bases fit TRBD2. Germline CDR1 and CDR2: GTSNPN and SVGIG (reference sequence). V lost 5 bases, J lost 6 bases, and 11 bases stayed unmatched. The CDR3 consists of 15 residues. CDR3 bases: TGTGCCTGGGACCGCGGGACTAGAATTTCCGGGGAGCTGTTTTTT. It specifies CAWDRGTRISGELFF.

This clone was detected only once. The chain links TRBV5-4 to TRBJ2-1; 9 positions agree with TRBD1. V shed 5 bases and J 0 bases; nucleotides not matched to a gene: 3. CDR3 size: 15 residues. CDR1 and CDR2 from the germline V gene are SGHNT and YYREEE (reference sequence). The CDR3 sequence: CASSEGQGSYNEQFF. The CDR3 coding sequence is TGTGCCAGCAGTGAGGGACAGGGCTCCTACAATGAGCAGTTCTTC.

This chain uses TRBV19 with TRBJ2-7; D remains ambiguous. Trimming took off 1 base at V and 1 base at J, with 11 bases between the two ends. The CDR3 sequence is 15 residues long. Germline V lookup: CDR1 LNHDA, CDR2 SQIVND (reference sequence). The CDR3 bases are TGTGCCAGTAGTATAGCACAGTATCGATCCTACGAGCAGTACTTC. The encoded protein is CASSIAQYRSYEQYF. The full variable domain, its missing parts supplied by reference TRBV19 and TRBJ2-7, is DGGITQSPKYLFRKEGQNVTLSCEQNLNHDAMYWYRQDPGQGLRLIYYSQIVNDFQKGDIAEGYSVSREKKESFPLTVTSAQKNPTAFYLCASSIAQYRSYEQYFGPGTRLTVT.

This clone was counted once. V gene TRBV28 combines with J gene TRBJ2-1, with D perhaps TRBD2 (6 bases). Trimming stripped 4 bases from V and 0 bases from J, with 13 bases between. Germline V gives CDR1 MDHEN, CDR2 SYDVKM. CDR3 size: 16 residues. CDR3 DNA: TGTGCCAGCAGTTATCCGGGAGCGAGCTCCTACAATGAGCAGTTCTTC. Encoded protein: CASSYPGASSYNEQFF.

CDR3 bases: TGTGCCAGCAGTGAAGCGCAGCGGGCCTACGAGCAGTACTTC. Amino acids: CASSEAQRAYEQYF. This chain connects TRBV6-1 to TRBJ2-7; possible D gene TRBD2, 6 bases. The germline V gene has CDR1 MNHNS and CDR2 SASEGT. V lost 0 bases and J 2 bases, leaving 8 bases between the germline ends. The CDR3 consists of 14 residues.

The chain recombines TRBV7-2 with TRBJ1-2; no firm D call. The CDR3 has 14 amino acids. Germline loops: CDR1 SGHTA, CDR2 FQGNSA. The V gene lost 1 base and the J gene lost 7 bases, with 13 bases spanning the gap. The CDR3 coding sequence is TGTGCCAGCAGCTTAGACGCGGTGGGAGGTGGCTACACCTTC. Translation: CASSLDAVGGGYTF.

The rearrangement uses TRBV28 and TRBJ2-1, with D hard to call. Germline CDR1 reads MDHEN; CDR2 reads SYDVKM. The CDR3 is 12 residues long. The V gene lost 5 bases and the J gene lost 8 bases, with 10 bases spanning the gap. CDR3 sequence reads: CASSLPGDEQFF. The CDR3 nucleotides are TGTGCCAGCAGTCTGCCTGGAGATGAGCAGTTCTTC.

The CDR3 DNA reads TGTGCCAGCAGCTTGCGCCTAGCGGCAGATACGCAGTATTTT. This gives the protein CASSLRLAADTQYF. This chain links TRBV5-6 with TRBJ2-3; TRBD2 matches 7 bases. The CDR3 has 14 amino acids. Losses at the gene ends were 1 base for V and 4 bases for J; bases not matched to a gene: 3. Germline V gives CDR1 SGHDT, CDR2 YYEEEE. Filled out from reference TRBV5-6 and TRBJ2-3, the complete variable domain reads DAGVTQSPTHLIKTRGQQVTLRCSPKSGHDTVSWYQQALGQGPQFIFQYYEEEERQRGNFPDRFSGHQFPNYSSELNVNALLLGDSALYLCASSLRLAADTQYFGPGTRLTVL.

This clone was seen a single time. The chain is built from TRBV27 and TRBJ1-4, with a possible D match to TRBD1 (5 bases). Looked up from germline, CDR1 is MNHEY and CDR2 is SMNVEV (reference sequence). V was shortened by 6 bases and J by 0 bases, with 11 bases between the two germline ends. This CDR3 has 15 residues. CDR3 sequence reads: CASRVTGSTNEKLFF. CDR3 nucleotides: TGTGCCAGCAGGGTTACAGGATCAACTAATGAAAAACTGTTTTTT.

Here the CDR3 reads CASSPQAGGPTGELFF. The DNA for the CDR3 is TGTGCCAGCTCACCACAAGCGGGAGGGCCCACCGGGGAGCTGTTTTTT. This chain links TRBV18 with TRBJ2-2; 10 nucleotides align to TRBD2. The V segment lost 1 base and the J segment 4 bases; nucleotides outside the gene matches: 3. This CDR3 spans 16 amino acids. Per the germline V gene, CDR1 is KGHSH and CDR2 is LQKENI.

This sequence joins TRBV5-5 and TRBJ2-7; 9 bases are a match to TRBD1. Losses at the gene ends were 5 bases for V and 4 bases for J; bases not matched to a gene: 10. This CDR3 spans 15 amino acids. In germline, CDR1 is SGHKS, CDR2 YYEKEE (reference sequence). The CDR3 bases are TGTGCCAGCAGGCTCATTGGCGGACAGGGGTACGAGCAGTACTTC. Translation gives CASRLIGGQGYEQYF.

This chain uses TRBV13 with TRBJ2-3; possibly TRBD2 for D (7 bases). V was cut by 1 base and J by 0 bases, with 14 bases left in between. The CDR3 consists of 17 residues. Germline CDR1 and CDR2: PRHDT and FYEKMQ (reference sequence). The CDR3 DNA follows: TGTGCCAGCAGCTTAGCGTTAGGGGGAGGGAGCACAGATACGCAGTATTTT. The encoded protein is CASSLALGGGSTDTQYF.